Here is one TCR beta chain with its context. The source of the sample is a study of control samples from healthy donors and cancer patients. This CDR3 spans 15 amino acids. Looked up from germline, CDR1 is SNHLY and CDR2 is FYNNEI. J gave up 7 bases and V 7 bases, and 6 bases lay outside the gene matches. This table comes from immunoSEQ multiplex PCR, and its TCRdb copy is limited to in-frame clones, with some not included. Of about 120,000 clones in the sample, approximately 90% are singletons; the top ten hold about an eighth. The sequenced sample consisted of blood. The sequence derives from a man in his thirties or forties in good health. V and J are TRBV2 and TRBJ2-1; TRBD2 aligns across 14 bases. The DNA for the CDR3 is TGTGCCAGCACCTCCGGGACTAGCGGGGGAAATGAGCAGTTCTTC. This gives the protein CASTSGTSGGNEQFF.